The present T cell receptor beta chain was sequenced within a study of CD8+CD57+ T cells in acquired aplastic anemia. The CDR3 is 14 amino acids. Trimming removed 3 bases from V and 5 bases from J, with 13 bases in between. CDR1 and CDR2 from the germline V gene are LNHDA and SQIVND (reference sequence). The template for TCR beta VDJ and CDR3 sequence profiling was genomic DNA. TCRdb reprocessed the reads with MiXCR, giving one entry per CDR3 protein. The sample holds roughly 61,000 distinct CDR3 sequences; less than 65% are singletons and the top ten take less than 2.5%. The rearrangement uses TRBV19 and TRBJ2-5; tentatively, D is TRBD1 (6 bases). This TCR came from a human donor in good health, serving as a control. The material sequenced was sorted CD4+, CD8+, or CD8+CD57+ T cells (not recorded which) from PBMCs. The CDR3 sequence: CASSIATGSETQYF. For the CDR3, the DNA is TGTGCCAGTAGTATCGCAACAGGGAGCGAGACCCAGTACTTC.